This is a list of T cell receptor beta chains from one sample in a study of persistence of HIV-infected CD4 T cells. Here immunoSEQ multiplex PCR was the method, and the copy in TCRdb shows in-frame clones only, minus some. The repertoire holds about 36,000 clones, with around 83% as singletons. The antigens for these receptors are not known. Sample: cultured CD4+ T cells from PBMCs, taken from a patient who received antiretroviral therapy. The receptors were gathered from an adult with HIV. The donor label of this sample is uncertain. Each CDR3 is given with its conserved first and last residue. Rows give clone size only sometimes, using once, few, many, or a class for an expanded clone.

>TRBV9|.
CASSVVPSAHEAFF
>TRBV2|.
CASTGQGIHEQYF
>TRBV5-1|once
CASSHGTGNSPLHF
>TRBV4-2|.
CASSQDRYRGNTEAFF
>TRBV27|once
CASSFHRGITEAFF
>TRBV30|.
CAFSPLLGTGNTIYF
>TRBV12-3/TRBV12-4|.
CASSYSAYQAFF
>TRBV7-9|once
CASSLAGTGKGEQYF
>TRBV2|.
CASRRQTSDRETQYF
>TRBV5-4|.
CASSPPNGGAYEQFF
>TRBV6-5|.
CASAQDFYGYTF
>TRBV6-1|few
CASSGSLGQTANTGELFF
>TRBV19|.
CASSLTFSYEQYF
>TRBV27|.
CASSPEGLQPQHF
>TRBV5-1|.
CASSLVQVSNSPLHF
>TRBV13|.
CASSFRDSPGYEQYF
>TRBV29-1|once
CSVEDSGRGFTGELFF
>TRBV18|.
CASSPSPGTSGVWYF
>TRBV7-9|few
CASTGPGSSYNEQFF
>TRBV3-1/TRBV3-2|.
CATQGLGTGELFF
>TRBV10-3|.
CAISESSGTGSTDTQYF
>TRBV7-9|.
CASSRRTDLSGNTIYF
>TRBV30|.
CAWSQPGTNTEAFF
>TRBV19|.
CASTPGQGLGGADTQYF
>TRBV27|few
CASRDSPGVLTF
>TRBV18|.
CASSPGQGRNTEAFF
>TRBV7-8|.
CASSGGRPYNEQFF
>TRBV12-5|.
CASGLGQDYNEQFF
>TRBV2|.
CASSESGRPYGYTF
>TRBV2|.
CASSEVSQVQPQHF
>TRBV5-5|.
CASSLVGDQTYEQYF
>TRBV2|.
CASSAYGDTEAFF
>TRBV2|few
CASTSEIGNQPQHF
>TRBV10-1|once
CASSESLGGYGYTF
>TRBV25-1|.
CASSPRTGNYGYTF
>TRBV5-1|.
CASSLVGSGGFRYNEQFF